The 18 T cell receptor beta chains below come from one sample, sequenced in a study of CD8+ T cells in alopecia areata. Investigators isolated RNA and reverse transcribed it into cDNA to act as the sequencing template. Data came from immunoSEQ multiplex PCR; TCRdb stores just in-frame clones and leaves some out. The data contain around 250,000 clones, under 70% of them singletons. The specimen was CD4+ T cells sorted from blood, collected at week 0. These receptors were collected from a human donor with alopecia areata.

The CDR3 DNA reads TGTGCCATCACCGCATCCCGGGGTATAGTAGAAGGCTACACCTTC. This encodes CAITASRGIVEGYTF. The V and J genes are TRBV10-3 and TRBJ1-2; D remains unclear. CDR1 is ENHRY and CDR2 is SYGVKD in the germline V gene. V was trimmed by 7 bases and J by 8 bases, leaving 23 bases between them. This CDR3 comprises 15 residues.

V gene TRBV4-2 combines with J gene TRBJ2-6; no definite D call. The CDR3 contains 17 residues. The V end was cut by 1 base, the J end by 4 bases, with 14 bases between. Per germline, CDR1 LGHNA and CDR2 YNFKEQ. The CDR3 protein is CASSQGLETLGANVLTF. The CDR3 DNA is TGTGCCAGCAGCCAAGGGCTGGAAACGTTAGGGGCCAACGTCCTGACTTTC.

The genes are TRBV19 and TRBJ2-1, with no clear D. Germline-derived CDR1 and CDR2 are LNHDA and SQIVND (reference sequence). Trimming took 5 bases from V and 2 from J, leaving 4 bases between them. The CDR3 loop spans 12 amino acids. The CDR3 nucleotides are TGTGCCAGTAGTGGAGCCTACAATGAGCAGTTCTTC. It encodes CASSGAYNEQFF.

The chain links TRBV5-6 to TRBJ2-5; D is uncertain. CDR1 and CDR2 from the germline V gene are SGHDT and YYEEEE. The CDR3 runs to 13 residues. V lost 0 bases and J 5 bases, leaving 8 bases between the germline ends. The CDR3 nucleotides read TGTGCCAGCAGCTTGGTGATGGGGGAGACCCAGTACTTC. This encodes CASSLVMGETQYF.

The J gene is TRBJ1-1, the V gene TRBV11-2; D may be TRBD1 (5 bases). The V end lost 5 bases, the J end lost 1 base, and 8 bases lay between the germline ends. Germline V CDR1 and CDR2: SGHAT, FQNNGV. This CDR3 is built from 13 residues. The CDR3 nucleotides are TGTGCCAGCAGCCCCCAGGGGAACACTGAAGCTTTCTTT. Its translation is CASSPQGNTEAFF.

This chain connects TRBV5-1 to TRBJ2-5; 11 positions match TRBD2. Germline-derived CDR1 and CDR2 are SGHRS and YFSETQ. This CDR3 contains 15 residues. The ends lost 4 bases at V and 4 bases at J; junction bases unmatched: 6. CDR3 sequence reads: CASSLSGGAGETQYF. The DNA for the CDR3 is TGCGCCAGCAGCCTTAGCGGGGGGGCCGGAGAGACCCAGTACTTC.

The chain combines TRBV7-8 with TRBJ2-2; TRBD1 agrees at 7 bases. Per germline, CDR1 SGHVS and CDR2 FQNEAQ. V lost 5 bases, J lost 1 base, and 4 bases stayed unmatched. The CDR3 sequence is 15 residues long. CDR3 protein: CASSLWTGNTGELFF. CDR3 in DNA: TGTGCCAGCAGCCTATGGACAGGGAACACCGGGGAGCTGTTTTTT.

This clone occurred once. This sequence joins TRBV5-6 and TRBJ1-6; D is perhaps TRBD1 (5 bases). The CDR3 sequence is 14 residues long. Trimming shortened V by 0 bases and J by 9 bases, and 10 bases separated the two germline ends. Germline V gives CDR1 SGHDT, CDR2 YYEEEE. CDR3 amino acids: CASSLGGVGSPLHF. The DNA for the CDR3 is TGTGCCAGCAGCTTGGGAGGGGTCGGTTCACCCCTCCACTTT.

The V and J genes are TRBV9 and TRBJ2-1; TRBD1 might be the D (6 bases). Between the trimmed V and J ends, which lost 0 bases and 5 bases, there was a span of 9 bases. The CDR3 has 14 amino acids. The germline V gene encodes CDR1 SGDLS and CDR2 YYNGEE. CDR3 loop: CASSVDRVNNEQFF. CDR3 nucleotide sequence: TGTGCCAGCAGCGTAGACAGGGTCAACAATGAGCAGTTCTTC.

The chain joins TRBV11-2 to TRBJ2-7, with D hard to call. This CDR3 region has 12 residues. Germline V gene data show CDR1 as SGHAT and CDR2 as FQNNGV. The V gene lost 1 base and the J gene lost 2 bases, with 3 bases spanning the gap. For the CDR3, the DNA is TGTGCCAGCAGCTTAGCTCCCTACGAGCAGTACTTC. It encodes CASSLAPYEQYF.

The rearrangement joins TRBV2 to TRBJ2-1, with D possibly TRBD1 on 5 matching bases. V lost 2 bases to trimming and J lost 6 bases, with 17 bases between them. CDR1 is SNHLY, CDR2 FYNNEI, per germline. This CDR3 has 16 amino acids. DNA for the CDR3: TGTGCCAGCAGTGAAAAATCTCGGCAGGGCGGCAATGAGCAGTTCTTC. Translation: CASSEKSRQGGNEQFF.

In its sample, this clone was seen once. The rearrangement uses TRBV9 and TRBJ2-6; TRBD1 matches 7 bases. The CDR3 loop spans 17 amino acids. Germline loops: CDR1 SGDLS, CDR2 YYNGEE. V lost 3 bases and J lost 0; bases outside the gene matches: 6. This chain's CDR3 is CASSEDRAPSGANVLTF. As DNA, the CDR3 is TGTGCCAGCAGCGAAGACAGGGCGCCCTCTGGGGCCAACGTCCTGACTTTC.

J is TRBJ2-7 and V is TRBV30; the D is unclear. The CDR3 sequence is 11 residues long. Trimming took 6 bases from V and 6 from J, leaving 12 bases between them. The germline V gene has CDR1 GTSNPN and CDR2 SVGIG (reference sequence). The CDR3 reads CACKDRSEQYF. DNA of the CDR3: TGTGCCTGTAAGGACCGCAGCGAGCAGTACTTC.

Here the CDR3 reads CASSPSSGQGVNSPLHF. In DNA form, the CDR3 reads TGTGCCAGCAGCCCATCTTCCGGGCAGGGAGTTAATTCACCCCTCCACTTT. This chain joins TRBV7-9 and TRBJ1-6, with D perhaps TRBD1 (5 bases). V shed 5 bases and J shed 6 bases, with 20 bases lying between them. Germline CDR1 reads SEHNR; CDR2 reads FQNEAQ (reference sequence). This CDR3 spans 17 amino acids.

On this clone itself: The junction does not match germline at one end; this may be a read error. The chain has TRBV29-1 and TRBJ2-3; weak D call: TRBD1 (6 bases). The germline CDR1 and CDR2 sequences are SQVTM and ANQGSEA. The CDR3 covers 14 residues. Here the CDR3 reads CSVEGQRGTDTQYF. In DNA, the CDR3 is TGCAGCGTCGAAGGACAGAGAGGGACAGATACGCAGTATTTT.

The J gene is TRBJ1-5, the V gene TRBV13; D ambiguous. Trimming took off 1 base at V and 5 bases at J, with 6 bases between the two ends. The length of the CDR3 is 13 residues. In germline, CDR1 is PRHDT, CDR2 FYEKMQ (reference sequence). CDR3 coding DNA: TGTGCCAGCAGCTTAGACAGAGATCAGCCCCAGCATTTT. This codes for CASSLDRDQPQHF.

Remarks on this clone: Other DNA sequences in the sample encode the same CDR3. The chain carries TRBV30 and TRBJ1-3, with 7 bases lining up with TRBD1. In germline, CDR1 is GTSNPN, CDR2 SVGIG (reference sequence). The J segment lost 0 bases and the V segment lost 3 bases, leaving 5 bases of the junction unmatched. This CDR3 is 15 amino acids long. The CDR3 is CAWSRDSGSGNTIYF. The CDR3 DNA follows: TGTGCCTGGAGCCGGGACAGTGGCTCTGGAAACACCATATATTTT.

The CDR3 here is CAWSGGDSSYEQYF. In DNA form, the CDR3 reads TGTGCCTGGAGTGGGGGAGACAGCTCCTACGAGCAGTACTTC. J is TRBJ2-7 and V is TRBV30; D might be TRBD1 or TRBD2, each matching 5 bases. CDR1 and CDR2 (germline): GTSNPN, SVGIG (reference sequence). The CDR3 sequence is 14 residues long. V was trimmed by 1 base and J by 0 bases, leaving 10 bases between them.